This TCR beta chain was identified during a study of blood T cell repertoires in COVID-19. Original handling: Counts of nucleated cells, estimated from reference gene primer amplification, were obtained. Data came from immunoSEQ multiplex PCR; TCRdb stores just in-frame clones and leaves some out. The V and J calls and the clone size are those of that table, but D and trimming were determined from the DNA. The sample holds roughly 63,000 clones; around 80% are singletons and the top ten take roughly 32%. The CDR3 contains 12 residues. Trimming took off 2 bases at V and 9 bases at J, with 6 bases between the two ends. Germline V gene data show CDR1 as SGHDT and CDR2 as YYEEEE.

The sequence came from a human donor in a cohort sampled during active COVID-19. Sequencing used peripheral blood. The gene calls are TRBV5-6 and TRBJ1-6; D gene ambiguous. CDR3 region: CASSFSLSPLHF. The CDR3 DNA reads TGTGCCAGCAGCTTTTCTCTTTCACCCCTCCACTTT.